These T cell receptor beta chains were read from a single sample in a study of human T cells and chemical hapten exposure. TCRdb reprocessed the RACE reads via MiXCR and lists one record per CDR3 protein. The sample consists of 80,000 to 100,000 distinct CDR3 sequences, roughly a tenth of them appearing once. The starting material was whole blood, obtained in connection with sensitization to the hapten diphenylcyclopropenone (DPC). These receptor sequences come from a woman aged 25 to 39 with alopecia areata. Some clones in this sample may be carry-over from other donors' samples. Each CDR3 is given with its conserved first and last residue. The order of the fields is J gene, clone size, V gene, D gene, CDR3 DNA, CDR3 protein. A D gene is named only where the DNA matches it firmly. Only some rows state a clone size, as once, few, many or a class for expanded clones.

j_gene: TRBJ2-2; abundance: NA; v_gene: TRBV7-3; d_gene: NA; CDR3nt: TGTGCCAGCAGCACACGGTGGGCGGCGAACACCGGGGAGCTGTTTTTT; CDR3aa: CASSTRWAANTGELFF
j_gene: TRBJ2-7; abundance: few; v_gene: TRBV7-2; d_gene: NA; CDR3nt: TGTGCCAGCAGCTTAGAATCCGGCCCCTACGAGCAGTACTTC; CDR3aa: CASSLESGPYEQYF
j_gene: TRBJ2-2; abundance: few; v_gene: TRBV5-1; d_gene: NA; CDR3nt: TGCGCCAGCAGCTTGGACGGGGAGCTGTTTTTT; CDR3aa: CASSLDGELFF
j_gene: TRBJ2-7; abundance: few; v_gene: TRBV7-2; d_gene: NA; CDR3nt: TGTGCCAGCAGTTTAACCGGGCCGAGCTACGAGCAGTACTTC; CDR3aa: CASSLTGPSYEQYF
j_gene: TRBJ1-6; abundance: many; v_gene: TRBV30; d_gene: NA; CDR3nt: TGTGCCTGGAGATCTGGGGGTAGTTCACCCCTCCACTTT; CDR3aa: CAWRSGGSSPLHF
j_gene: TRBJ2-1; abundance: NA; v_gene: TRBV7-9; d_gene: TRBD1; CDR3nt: TGTGCCAGCAGCTTAGAAGGGGGCGCCTACAATGAGCAGTTCTTC; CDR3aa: CASSLEGGAYNEQFF
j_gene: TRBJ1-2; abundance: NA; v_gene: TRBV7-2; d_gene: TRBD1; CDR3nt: TGTGCCAGCAGCTGGACAGGGGGCTTAAGCGATGGCTACACCTTC; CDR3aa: CASSWTGGLSDGYTF
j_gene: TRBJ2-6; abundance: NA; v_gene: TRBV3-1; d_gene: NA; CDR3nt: TGTGCCAGCAGCCAAGGAGGAGGCGGAAGTAGCTCTGGGGCCAACGTCCTGACTTTC; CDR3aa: CASSQGGGGSSSGANVLTF
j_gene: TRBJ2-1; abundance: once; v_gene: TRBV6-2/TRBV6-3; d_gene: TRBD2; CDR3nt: TGTGCCAGCAGTTATTCCGGGGGGGCGCGGTTCTTC; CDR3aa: CASSYSGGARFF
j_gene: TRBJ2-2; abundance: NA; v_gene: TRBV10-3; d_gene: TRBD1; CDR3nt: TGTGCCGTATCCGGGACAGGGGAAACCGGGGAGCTGTTTTTT; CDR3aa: CAVSGTGETGELFF
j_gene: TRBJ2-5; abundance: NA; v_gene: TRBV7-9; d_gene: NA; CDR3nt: TGTGCCAGCAGCTTAGTTGGACAGAGGGAAGAGGCCCAGTACTTC; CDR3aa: CASSLVGQREEAQYF
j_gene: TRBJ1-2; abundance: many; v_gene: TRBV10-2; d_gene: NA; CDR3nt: TGCGCCAGCAGTGAACGGGATCAGGGCGGCTACACCTTC; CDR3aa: CASSERDQGGYTF
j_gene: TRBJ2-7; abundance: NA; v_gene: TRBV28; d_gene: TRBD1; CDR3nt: TGTGCCAGCAGTTTCGGACAGGGAGGCTACGAGCAGTACTTC; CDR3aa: CASSFGQGGYEQYF
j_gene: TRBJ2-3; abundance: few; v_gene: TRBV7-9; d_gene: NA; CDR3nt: TGTGCCAGCAGCTTTTATGGGTCTTCTAGCACAGATACGCAGTATTTT; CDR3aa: CASSFYGSSSTDTQYF
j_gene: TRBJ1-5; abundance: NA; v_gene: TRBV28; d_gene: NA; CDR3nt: TGTGCCAGCAGCCCCGATAAACATGGAAGACAGCCCCAGCATTTT; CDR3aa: CASSPDKHGRQPQHF
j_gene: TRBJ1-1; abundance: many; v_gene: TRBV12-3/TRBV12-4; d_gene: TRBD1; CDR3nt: TGTGCCAGCCGGGCCCATTTTACAGGGGGACCTATGAACACTGAAGCTTTCTTT; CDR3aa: CASRAHFTGGPMNTEAFF
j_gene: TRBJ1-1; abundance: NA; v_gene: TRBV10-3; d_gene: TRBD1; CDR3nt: TGTGCCATCACCCGTGCCGAGGGACAGGGGAACACTGAAGCTTTCTTT; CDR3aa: CAITRAEGQGNTEAFF
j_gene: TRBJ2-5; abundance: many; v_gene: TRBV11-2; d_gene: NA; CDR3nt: TGTGCCAGCAGCCGTACGGTGTACCAAGAGACCCAGTACTTC; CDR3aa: CASSRTVYQETQYF
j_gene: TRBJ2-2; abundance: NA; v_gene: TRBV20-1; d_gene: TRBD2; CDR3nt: TGCAGTGCTAGAGAACCTAGCGGGGACACCGGGGAGCTGTTTTTT; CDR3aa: CSAREPSGDTGELFF
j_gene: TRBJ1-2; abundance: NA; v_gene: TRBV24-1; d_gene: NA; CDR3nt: TGTGCCACCAGTGATTCAGGCTATGGCTACACCTTC; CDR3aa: CATSDSGYGYTF
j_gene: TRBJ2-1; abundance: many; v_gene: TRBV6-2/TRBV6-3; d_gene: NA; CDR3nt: TGTGCCAGCAGTTTAAGCGGGTTTGAGCAGTTCTTC; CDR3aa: CASSLSGFEQFF
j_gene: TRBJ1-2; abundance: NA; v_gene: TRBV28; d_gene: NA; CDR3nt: TGTGCCAGCAGTTTTCAGAACTATGGCTACACCTTC; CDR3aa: CASSFQNYGYTF
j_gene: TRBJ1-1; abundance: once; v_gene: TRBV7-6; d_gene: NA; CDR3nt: TGTGCCAGCAGCAAGGGACAACAGCATGAAGCTTTCTTT; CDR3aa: CASSKGQQHEAFF